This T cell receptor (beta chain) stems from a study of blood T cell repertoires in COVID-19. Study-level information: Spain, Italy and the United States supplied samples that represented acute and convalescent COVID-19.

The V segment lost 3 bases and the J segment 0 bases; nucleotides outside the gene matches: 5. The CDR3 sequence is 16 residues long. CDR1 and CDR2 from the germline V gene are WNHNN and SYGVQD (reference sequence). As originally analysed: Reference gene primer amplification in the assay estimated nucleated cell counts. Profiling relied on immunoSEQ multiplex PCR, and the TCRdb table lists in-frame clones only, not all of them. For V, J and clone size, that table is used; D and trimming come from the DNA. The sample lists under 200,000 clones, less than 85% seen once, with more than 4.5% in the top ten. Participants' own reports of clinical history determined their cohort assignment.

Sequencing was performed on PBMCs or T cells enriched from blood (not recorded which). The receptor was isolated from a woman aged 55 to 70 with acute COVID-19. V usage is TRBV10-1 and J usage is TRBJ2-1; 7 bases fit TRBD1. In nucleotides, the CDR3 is TGCGCCAGCAGTGACGCAGGGGGTGGCTCCTACAATGAGCAGTTCTTC. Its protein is CASSDAGGGSYNEQFF.